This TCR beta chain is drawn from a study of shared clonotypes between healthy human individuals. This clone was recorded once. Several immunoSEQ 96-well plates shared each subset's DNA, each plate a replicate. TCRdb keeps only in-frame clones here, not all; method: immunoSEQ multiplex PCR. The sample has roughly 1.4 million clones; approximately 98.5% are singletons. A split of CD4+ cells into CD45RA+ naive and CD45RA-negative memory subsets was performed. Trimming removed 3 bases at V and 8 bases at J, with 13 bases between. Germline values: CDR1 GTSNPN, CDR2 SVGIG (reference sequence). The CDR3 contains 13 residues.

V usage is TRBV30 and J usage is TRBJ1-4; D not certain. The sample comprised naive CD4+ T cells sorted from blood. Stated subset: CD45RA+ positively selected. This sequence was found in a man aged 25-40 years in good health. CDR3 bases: TGTGCCTGGAGCTCAGGATTTCGGGAAAAACTGTTTTTT. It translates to CAWSSGFREKLFF.